This TCR beta chain was obtained from a study of shared clonotypes between healthy human individuals. General observations from the study: Shared clonotypes across all four donors exceeded non-shared ones in generation probability.

Regarding this clone: Antigen: not known.

The data were produced by immunoSEQ multiplex PCR, yet TCRdb's version contains in-frame clones alone and is incomplete. The sample consists of 1,400,000 or so clones, 97% to 99% of them appearing once. The ends lost 2 bases at V and 3 bases at J; junction bases unmatched: 8. Per the germline V gene, CDR1 is SGHRS and CDR2 is YFSETQ. The CDR3 length is 17 residues. The sequence was obtained from a man between 25 and 39 years old in good health. Sequencing was carried out using naive CD4+ T cells sorted from blood. The subset: CD45RA+ positively selected. V usage is TRBV5-1 and J usage is TRBJ2-7; 13 bases are a match to TRBD2. The CDR3 loop reads CASSLGTSGTVGYEQYF. CDR3 bases: TGCGCCAGCAGCTTAGGGACTAGCGGGACGGTCGGCTACGAGCAGTACTTC. The full variable domain, rest sourced from reference TRBV5-1 and TRBJ2-7, is KAGVTQTPRYLIKTRGQQVTLSCSPISGHRSVSWYQQTPGQGLQFLFEYFSETQRNKGNFPGRFSGRQFSNSRSEMNVSTLELGDSALYLCASSLGTSGTVGYEQYFGPGTRLTVT.